This T cell receptor (beta chain) was documented in a study of vaccination and CD4 T cells after COVID-19 (dated 2022 in TCRdb). For the wider study: Convalescent patients had a positive SARS-CoV-2 result on nasal swab PCR, and of these patients, several had mild disease and one had severe disease. For stimulating the cultures, overlapping spike peptide pools were used, derived from SARS-CoV-2 as well as from the common cold coronaviruses HCoV-NL63, HCoV-OC43 and HCoV-229E. Participants got two doses of the Pfizer-BioNTech BNT162b2 vaccine (n=8) or two doses of the Moderna mRNA-1273 vaccine (n=2). The time from the second vaccine dose to post-vaccine blood sampling had a median of roughly 70 days and ranged from about 14 to 250 days. Post-COVID blood samples from convalescent patients were collected a median of around 100 days after diagnosis, with a range of 35 to 161 days. Control cultures received a CEFX viral epitope pool as the positive control, an HIV-1 Nef peptide pool as the negative control, or no peptide. The convalescent cohort included six males and four females, with two Hispanic individuals, seven Caucasians, two Asians and one multiracial person. In 9 to 11 COVID-19 convalescent patients and a handful of infection-naive healthy vaccine recipients, researchers compared the spike-specific CD4+ TCR repertoire from before mRNA vaccination with the repertoire from after. The paper's findings and limits, for the study overall: Of the vaccine-specific clones in convalescent patients, 304 of 307, or nearly all, reacted only to SARS-CoV-2 spike and did not cross-react with common cold coronaviruses. Relatively few convalescent patients were included in the study, and early timepoints after natural infection were not analyzed. In convalescent patients, a median about 86% of post-vaccine SARS-CoV-2-reactive clones were detected only after vaccination, suggesting vaccine-specific priming. An increase in the median number of SARS-CoV-2-reactive clonotypes from 20 to 25 after infection to 38 after vaccination was observed, but the change was not found to be significant.

V loses 6 bases, J loses 14 bases, and the germline ends lie 16 bases apart. The CDR3, cysteine through phenylalanine, is 11 amino acids long. Left in the record is the CDR3 DNA by itself, 33 bases read in frame from the first base. According to the germline V gene, CDR1 reads SGHTA and CDR2 reads FQGNSA. This clonotype has just a few counts. Its antigen is currently not known. No clone much larger than this one lies a single base away; base qualities are absent. Libraries came from PCR. DNA from cultured CD4+ T cells underwent TCR sequencing with the Oncomine TCR Beta short-read assay at the Johns Hopkins FTIC core. The QIAamp micro DNA kit was used to extract genomic DNA from the cultured CD4+ T cells. Oncomine TCR Beta libraries from cultured CD4+ T cells were pooled using unique dual indexes and sequenced on an Illumina iSeq 100. As for the authors' bioinformatics: Non-productive sequences were removed, and CDR3s not starting with C, not ending with F or W, or shorter than 7 amino acids were discarded. The MANAFEST web application identified antigen-specific clonotypes by comparing peptide-stimulated wells against reference wells and other culture wells. Positive clones required FDR below 0.05, an odds ratio above 5, and productive frequency above 0.1% in at least two of three replicate wells. A clonotype counted as cross-reactive if it showed significant expansion both in the SARS-CoV-2 spike wells and in at least one common cold coronavirus spike condition. CDR3 homology was assessed with Levenshtein distances (stringdist) and unrooted phylogenetic trees (ape) in R version 3.6.1. TCRdb redid the processing of the public reads, applying fastp at Q25 and MiXCR, and retained in-frame beta chains. Merged by CDR3 protein, the rows form single entries marked with the most common genes and DNA. These V and J calls rely on TCRdb rather than the paper's analysis. This sample lists 15,000 to 20,000 distinct CDR3 sequences; approximately 58% were detected once. The top ten hold around 5.2% of the sample.

Interpreted using the paper, the treatment or condition label stands for: approximately 11-day PBMC culture with coronavirus spike peptide pools or control peptides (ViraFEST assay). The study used the ViraFEST assay, which expanded antigen-specific T cells with peptide pools and then identified expanded clonotypes by TCR sequencing. The positive SARS-CoV-2 PCR tests of the convalescent patients were dated from March to December 2020, before the Alpha, Beta and Delta variants emerged in the United States. PBMCs were cultured at roughly 1.8 million per well in IMDM supplemented with approximately 5.3% human AB serum and around 10 IU/ml IL-2, with approximately 9.5 ug/ml peptide pools added. Half of the culture medium was replaced with fresh IL-2-containing medium on days 3 and 7. CD4+ T cells were isolated after 10 days of culture through negative selection using the EasySep CD4+ T cell isolation kit. PBMCs were separated from whole blood using Ficoll-Paque Plus gradient centrifugation and then either used fresh or cryopreserved at -140C. Each culture condition was generally run in triplicate wells.

This chain joins TRBV7-2 to TRBJ1-1, and the D gene may be TRBD1, 6 bases matching. The material sequenced was CD4+ T cells from blood, cultured in vitro, taken after SARS-CoV-2 vaccination. The sequence was obtained from a human donor who had recovered from COVID-19. The CDR3 corresponds to CASSHGTIGFF. The DNA sequence is given as TGTGCCAGCAGTCACGGGACAATCGGATTCTTT.